The 10 T cell receptor beta chains below all came from one sample that was sequenced in a study of T cells in Graves' hyperthyroidism and ophthalmopathy. TCR beta CDR3 regions were amplified from RNA transcripts. HTBI primers were the set used in a first-round RT-PCR of the TCR CDR3. TCRdb analysed the multiplex PCR reads with MiXCR anew, one entry per CDR3 protein. The data contain hundreds of thousands of distinct CDR3 sequences, more than 12% of them singletons. The sequenced material came from blood. The receptors were sampled from a woman in her 50s with Graves' ophthalmopathy.

V gene TRBV28 combines with J gene TRBJ2-1, with D maybe TRBD1 (5 bases). This CDR3 region has 14 residues. Germline assignment: CDR1 MDHEN and CDR2 SYDVKM. Deletions cut 3 bases from V and 9 bases from J, with 15 bases between. This chain's CDR3 is CASSFEPRQFEQFF. The CDR3, as DNA: TGTGCCAGCAGTTTTGAACCCAGACAGTTTGAGCAGTTCTTC.

The chain combines TRBV9 with TRBJ2-5, with a possible D match to TRBD2 (5 bases). V was cut by 0 bases and J by 6 bases, with 12 bases left in between. The CDR3 extends over 14 amino acids. Per germline, CDR1 SGDLS and CDR2 YYNGEE. The CDR3 nucleotides are TGTGCCAGCAGCGTAGAACTAGTTTCCCAGACCCAGTACTTC. This gives the protein CASSVELVSQTQYF.

This clonotype was seen more than once but under ten times. The chain joins TRBV27 to TRBJ2-1; D uncertain. The V gene lost 6 bases and the J gene lost 10 bases, with 19 bases spanning the gap. Germline CDR1 and CDR2: MNHEY and SMNVEV (reference sequence). The CDR3 spans 14 residues. CDR3 region: CASSFDSVGNEQFF. In DNA, the CDR3 is TGTGCCAGCAGCTTCGACTCGGTAGGCAACGAGCAGTTCTTC.

The sample holds many counts of this clonotype. The genes are TRBV18 and TRBJ2-7; 15 bases agree with TRBD2. Looked up from germline, CDR1 is KGHSH and CDR2 is LQKENI. CDR3 length: 18 amino acids. Trimming cost V 1 base and J 3 bases; bases outside gene matches: 7. The CDR3 spells CASSPRNGLAGGSYEQYF. The DNA for the CDR3 is TGTGCCAGCTCACCACGAAATGGACTAGCGGGAGGGAGCTACGAGCAGTACTTC. The full variable domain, in which reference TRBV18 and TRBJ2-7 provide the parts outside the CDR3, is NAGVMQNPRHLVRRRGQEARLRCSPMKGHSHVYWYRQLPEEGLKFMVYLQKENIIDESGMPKERFSAEFPKEGPSILRIQQVVRGDSAAYFCASSPRNGLAGGSYEQYFGPGTRLTVT.

This clonotype was seen more than once but under ten times. The chain has TRBV10-1 and TRBJ1-1; 9 bases align to TRBD1. The CDR3 loop spans 17 amino acids. J lost 0 bases, V lost 0 bases, and 5 bases had no gene match. The germline V gene encodes CDR1 WNHNN and CDR2 SYGVQD (reference sequence). The CDR3 spells CASSESTGGRVNTEAFF. In nucleotides, the CDR3 is TGCGCCAGCAGTGAGTCGACAGGGGGGAGGGTGAACACTGAAGCTTTCTTT.

This clonotype has a handful of counts. This chain uses TRBV4-3 with TRBJ1-1; no definite D call. Germline V gene data show CDR1 as LGHNA and CDR2 as YSLEER. The CDR3 is 15 amino acids. Trimming pared 1 base from V and 0 bases from J, leaving 9 bases between. CDR3 sequence: CASSQAPGMNTEAFF. CDR3 DNA: TGCGCCAGCAGCCAAGCGCCGGGGATGAACACTGAAGCTTTCTTT.

This clonotype has only a few counts. This chain links TRBV6-2 or TRBV6-3 with TRBJ2-5, with 11 bases lining up with TRBD2. The CDR3 runs to 17 residues. The V and J ends lost 0 bases and 5 bases, in that order; junction bases with no gene match: 8. The V gene's germline CDR1 is MNHEY and CDR2 SVGEGT. For the CDR3, the DNA is TGTGCCAGCAGTTACTCATTAGCGGGAGGGCCTACGGAGACCCAGTACTTC. Amino acid sequence: CASSYSLAGGPTETQYF.

This clonotype came up many times. The chain has TRBV6-1 and TRBJ1-5, with TRBD1 matching 9 bases. After removal of 8 bases from V and 6 bases from J, the junction contained 5 bases not matched to a gene. Germline assignment: CDR1 MNHNS and CDR2 SASEGT. The CDR3 totals 13 residues. The CDR3 reads CASGQGIGQPQHF. In DNA, the CDR3 is TGTGCCAGCGGACAGGGGATCGGTCAGCCCCAGCATTTT.

This clonotype has a count of ten or more. The CDR3 DNA follows: TGTGCCACCAGTGATCCTAGCGGAACCTACAATGAGCAGTTCTTC. It yields the protein CATSDPSGTYNEQFF. V usage is TRBV24-1 and J usage is TRBJ2-1; 7 bases align to TRBD2. Per germline, CDR1 KGHDR and CDR2 SFDVKD. The CDR3 covers 15 residues. Trimming at V came to 3 bases and at J to 2 bases, leaving 3 bases not matched to a gene.

This clonotype was observed a few times. The chain employs TRBV14 and TRBJ2-5; D may correspond to TRBD1 or TRBD2 (5 bases each). This CDR3 has 15 residues. V was clipped by 1 base and J by 3 bases, with 12 bases between them. CDR1 is SGHDN and CDR2 is FVKESK in the germline V gene. In DNA, the CDR3 is TGTGCCAGCAGCCAAGGGGGACGGAGAAAAGAGACCCAGTACTTC. Its protein product is CASSQGGRRKETQYF.